This T cell receptor (beta chain) is drawn from a study of T cell repertoires in cytomegalovirus infection. This clonotype turned up a few times. Its antigen remains unidentified. Per germline, CDR1 SGHRS and CDR2 YFSETQ. The CDR3 sequence is 13 residues long. Trimming removed 4 bases at V and 4 bases at J, with 11 bases between. TCRdb redid the calling of the reads with MiXCR, one entry per CDR3 protein. This table has about 220,000 distinct CDR3 sequences, 35% to 40% appearing once. The rearrangement uses TRBV5-1 and TRBJ1-1; tentatively, D is TRBD1 (6 bases). The receptor was isolated from a human donor in good health (CMV status not recorded). Some clones in this sample may be carry-over from other donors' samples. Here the sequenced sample was CD8+ T cells from cultured PBMCs, taken from culture after CMV antigen stimulation. In nucleotides, the CDR3 is TGCGCCAGCAGCGTGGACAGACCCACTGAAGCTTTCTTT. Translation: CASSVDRPTEAFF.